The sequence of this T cell receptor (beta chain) was determined in a study of T-cell reconstitution after alpha-beta-depleted transplantation in children. Preparation of the TCRbeta library was carried out with unique molecular identifiers. TCRdb independently ran MiXCR on the PCR reads; one entry per CDR3 protein. The data show some 840,000 distinct CDR3 sequences, with 16% seen just once and about 4.6% held by the top ten. Study-level results: At the one-year point after transplant, T-cell counts and TCRbeta diversity were found to come mostly from T cells that had been newly produced. Reported findings indicate that, about two months after transplant, alpha-beta T cells came from several hundred expanded clones, which were derived from non-depleted graft cells.

This clonotype was observed a handful of times. The antigen is not known. The CDR3 runs 15 residues. V dropped 0 bases and J dropped 6 bases, with 12 bases sitting between them. Germline lookup yields CDR1 SGDLS and CDR2 YYNGEE. This clonotype was sampled from a male patient aged 10 to 17 who had a stem cell transplant for acute lymphoblastic leukemia, so the T cells may come from the graft donor. The rearrangement uses TRBV9 and TRBJ2-2, with D possibly being TRBD1 or TRBD2 (5 bases each). The starting material was PBMCs, mostly from graft donor cells, obtained 360 days after TCRalphabeta/CD19-depleted stem cell transplant. The CDR3 sequence: CASSVGVLGAGELFF. The CDR3 nucleotides are TGTGCCAGCAGCGTAGGTGTACTGGGGGCCGGGGAGCTGTTTTTT.